This T cell receptor (beta chain) came from a study of cytomegalovirus exposure and HLA in healthy donors. Study-wide results and limits: Reported results showed that the classifier diagnosed cytomegalovirus status with high specificity and sensitivity. One later analysis reportedly identified an Asian-associated ancestry cluster that showed fewer N-insertions than the 666-donor mean. Reports indicate that TCR beta sequences accurately predicted the HLA-A and HLA-B alleles of most subjects.

The PCR ran on 60 Vbeta and 13 Jbeta primers. Method: immunoSEQ multiplex PCR; TCRdb's copy keeps in-frame clones and lacks some. The data show roughly 40,000 clones, over 70% seen once. A remark on this clone: Antigen unknown.

The length of the CDR3 is 14 residues. Germline CDR1 LNHDA, CDR2 SQIVND (reference sequence). V was shortened by 7 bases and J by 4 bases, with 16 bases between the two germline ends. V gene TRBV19 combines with J gene TRBJ1-2; D remains ambiguous. The receptor was derived from a man between 50 and 59 years old in good health and CMV-seronegative. The source material was PBMCs. CDR3 loop: CASTPDGNRYGYTF. In DNA form, the CDR3 reads TGTGCCAGTACCCCGGACGGGAACCGCTATGGCTACACCTTC.